The clone carrying this T cell receptor (beta chain) was recorded a few times. Its target is not known. The second PCR ran roughly 7 to 12 cycles with a sample-barcoded 5' primer and J-beta primers. TCRdb reprocessed the 5' RACE reads with MiXCR, giving one entry per CDR3 protein. The repertoire has 450,000 to 700,000 distinct CDR3 sequences, about 26% of them found once; the top ten carry 18%. This specimen comes from a study of blood T cells in healthy people across ages. Broader study findings: Diversity figures based on one million T cells were deemed too low. Naive T cell percentage and TCR beta diversity correlated strongly. Older age went with lower TCR beta diversity per million T cells, in a roughly linear way. PBMCs went unsorted, and a conclusive naive versus antigen-experienced comparison was therefore prevented.

The clonotype comes from a woman in her 70s in good health. Sample: blood.

CDR3 sequence: CASSSQQDQPQHF. The DNA for the CDR3 is TGTGCCAGCAGCTCTCAACAGGATCAGCCCCAGCATTTT. The chain links TRBV7-2 to TRBJ1-5; possible D gene TRBD1, 5 bases. The V and J ends lost 4 bases and 5 bases respectively, with 9 bases between them. This CDR3 is built from 13 residues. Germline CDR1 SGHTA, CDR2 FQGNSA.